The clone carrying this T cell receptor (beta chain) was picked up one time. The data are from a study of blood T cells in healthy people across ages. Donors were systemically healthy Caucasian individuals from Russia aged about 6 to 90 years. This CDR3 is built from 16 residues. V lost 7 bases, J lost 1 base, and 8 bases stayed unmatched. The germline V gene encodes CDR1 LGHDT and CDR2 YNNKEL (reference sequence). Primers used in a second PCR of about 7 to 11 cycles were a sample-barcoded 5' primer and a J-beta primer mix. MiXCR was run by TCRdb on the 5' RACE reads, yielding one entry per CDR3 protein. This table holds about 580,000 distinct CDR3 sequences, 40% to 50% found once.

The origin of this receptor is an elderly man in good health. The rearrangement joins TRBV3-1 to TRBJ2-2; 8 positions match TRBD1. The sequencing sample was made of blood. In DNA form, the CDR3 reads TGTGCCAGCACCAGGCAGGACAGGGTGAACACCGGGGAGCTGTTTTTT. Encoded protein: CASTRQDRVNTGELFF.